The rows below give T cell receptor delta chains drawn from one sample of a study of Vδ1+ human thymocytes. TCRdb redid clone calling on the multiplex PCR reads using CATT. Of 80,000 or so delta-chain clones listed, about 35% were seen once; the top ten hold approximately 0.25%. The sequenced sample was Vdelta1+ gamma-delta thymocytes from the thymus. These receptors were collected from a boy under two years old who had congenital heart surgery. The CDR3 runs from the conserved cysteine through the conserved F or W. The D gene is left open where the match is weak. Size is omitted from some rows. Given values are once, few, many or a class for expanded clones.

D gene	J gene	clone size	V gene	CDR3 length	CDR3 protein	CDR3 DNA
.	TRDJ1	.	TRDV1	21	CALGELAFLEGYAQNTDKLIF	TGTGCTCTTGGGGAACTGGCCTTCCTAGAGGGATACGCTCAAAACACCGATAAACTCATCTTT
.	TRDJ1	.	TRDV1	19	CALGEQRPDHLECTDKLIF	TGTGCTCTTGGGGAACAAAGGCCGGACCACCTTGAGTGCACCGATAAACTCATCTTT
.	TRDJ1	.	TRDV1	17	CALGELVIRTGGDKLIF	TGTGCTCTTGGGGAACTTGTTATTCGCACTGGAGGCGATAAACTCATCTTT
TRDD3	TRDJ1	.	TRDV1	16	CALGGRMGDLTDKLIF	TGTGCTCTTGGGGGCAGGATGGGGGATCTCACCGATAAACTCATCTTT
TRDD3	TRDJ1	.	TRDV1	26	CALGERSPGTLPKLGDTLRYTDKLIF	TGTGCTCTTGGGGAACGATCCCCGGGAACCCTTCCAAAACTGGGGGATACGTTGCGGTACACCGATAAACTCATCTTT
TRDD2	TRDJ1	few	TRDV1	17	CALGDFLRGINTDKLIF	TGTGCTCTTGGGGATTTCCTACGAGGGATTAACACCGATAAACTCATCTTT
TRDD3	TRDJ1	few	TRDV3	14	CAPPSTELGDRVIF	TGTGCCCCCCCATCCACCGAGCTGGGGGATAGGGTCATCTTT
TRDD3	TRDJ1	.	TRDV1	23	CALGELKDGLPTDWGIKTDKLIF	TGTGCTCTTGGGGAACTAAAGGACGGCCTTCCTACGGACTGGGGGATAAAAACCGATAAACTCATCTTT
.	TRDJ1	few	TRDV1	13	CALGEGRADKLIF	TGTGCTCTTGGGGAAGGGCGGGCCGATAAACTCATCTTT
TRDD2	TRDJ1	few	TRDV1	24	CALGDPTKGFPTVGEIGLTDKLIF	TGTGCTCTTGGGGATCCAACTAAGGGGTTTCCTACCGTTGGGGAAATCGGGTTGACCGATAAACTCATCTTT
.	TRDJ1	.	TRDV1	15	CALGEPFCRDGKLIF	TGTGCTCTTGGGGAACCCTTTTGTAGGGACGGTAAACTCATCTTT
TRDD3	TRDJ1	few	TRDV1	18	CSGSPPAGGYDHDDKLIF	TGCTCTGGTAGCCCCCCTGCAGGGGGATACGATCATGACGATAAACTCATCTTT
.	TRDJ1	.	TRDV1	17	CALGELSARWGSLKLIF	TGTGCTCTTGGGGAACTCAGTGCGCGGTGGGGGTCCCTCAAACTCATCTTT
.	TRDJ1	.	TRDV1	19	CALVHLLRLGGPITDKLIF	TGTGCTCTTGTCCACCTCCTACGTCTTGGGGGACCTATCACCGATAAACTCATCTTC
TRDD3	TRDJ1	.	TRDV1	15	CALGPPRGDTKKLIF	TGTGCTCTTGGCCCGCCCCGGGGGGATACCAAGAAACTCATCTTT
TRDD3	TRDJ1	.	TRDV1	17	CALGTLLGNTYTDKLIF	TGTGCTCTTGGGACCTTACTGGGGAACACTTACACCGATAAACTCATCTTT
TRDD3	TRDJ1	few	TRDV1	19	CALGERDRVLGDTRDKLIF	TGTGCTCTTGGGGAACGCGATCGTGTACTGGGGGATACGCGCGATAAACTCATCTTT
TRDD3	TRDJ1	.	TRDV1	22	CALGESRGLGDRMRMGTDKLIF	TGTGCTCTTGGGGAATCAAGGGGCCTGGGGGATAGAATGAGAATGGGCACCGATAAACTCATCTTT
.	TRDJ1	few	TRDV1	23	CALGEPNLPTRTHWGTHTDKLIF	TGTGCTCTTGGGGAACCGAATCTTCCTACAAGGACTCACTGGGGGACCCACACCGATAAACTCATCTTT
TRDD3	TRDJ1	.	TRDV1	19	CALGELDPPYGGCTDKLIF	TGTGCTCTTGGGGAACTCGACCCCCCCTACGGGGGATGCACCGATAAACTCATCTTT
.	TRDJ1	.	TRDV1	21	CALGDKASILVLGRGTDKLIF	TGTGCTCTTGGAGACAAAGCCTCCATCTTAGTACTGGGTAGGGGCACCGATAAACTCATCTTT
TRDD3	TRDJ1	few	TRDV1	17	CALGELTGGCATDKLIF	TGTGCTCTTGGGGAACTAACTGGGGGATGCGCCACCGATAAACTCATCTTT
TRDD3	TRDJ1	.	TRDV1	15	CALGELLRGYDKLIF	TGTGCTCTTGGGGAACTCCTTAGGGGATACGATAAACTCATCTTT
.	TRDJ1	.	TRDV1	18	CALSFLHLGSQNTDKLIF	TGTGCTCTAAGCTTTCTCCACCTGGGGAGTCAAAACACCGATAAACTCATCTTT
.	TRDJ1	.	TRDV2	17	CACDTDTRKGATDKLIF	TGTGCCTGTGACACCGATACGAGAAAGGGGGCCACCGATAAACTCATCTTT
TRDD3	TRDJ1	.	TRDV1	20	CALGNHPLGGIRAGTDKLIF	TGTGCTCTTGGGAACCACCCCCTAGGGGGGATACGCGCCGGCACCGATAAACTCATCTTT
TRDD3	TRDJ1	few	TRDV1	21	CALGAGRPFLNWGIPSDKLIF	TGTGCTCTTGGGGCGGGGAGGCCCTTCCTTAACTGGGGGATACCCTCCGATAAACTCATCTTT
TRDD3	TRDJ1	few	TRDV1	17	CALGEPFPRTGGHLLIF	TGTGCTCTTGGGGAACCCTTCCCGCGTACTGGGGGACACTTACTCATCTTT
.	TRDJ1	.	TRDV1	22	CALGEPMESPARRRRIPDKLIF	TGTGCTCTTGGGGAACCCATGGAATCACCAGCCCGTAGACGCCGTATCCCCGATAAACTCATCTTT
TRDD3	TRDJ1	.	TRDV1	15	CALHYSTGGPSGLIF	TGTGCTCTTCACTACAGTACTGGGGGGCCCTCGGGGCTCATCTTT
.	TRDJ1	few	TRDV1	19	CALGELPSVGDIWSDKLIF	TGTGCTCTTGGGGAACTGCCTTCCGTCGGGGATATTTGGAGCGATAAACTCATCTTT
.	TRDJ1	.	TRDV1	16	CALGIKFGEHTDKLIF	TGTGCTCTTGGGATAAAGTTTGGGGAACACACCGATAAACTCATCTTT
TRDD3	TRDJ1	.	TRDV1	21	CALGKAGFDWGKIVYTDKLIF	TGTGCTCTTGGGAAAGCCGGCTTTGACTGGGGGAAGATCGTGTACACCGATAAACTCATCTTT
TRDD3	TRDJ1	.	TRDV1	22	CALGEPSLLGDTYGARADKLIF	TGTGCTCTTGGGGAACCTTCTCTACTGGGGGATACTTATGGCGCTAGGGCCGATAAACTCATCTTT
TRDD2	TRDJ1	few	TRDV1	18	CALGAFLPLLQYTDKLIF	TGTGCTCTTGGGGCATTCCTACCTCTACTGCAGTACACCGATAAACTCATCTTT
.	TRDJ3	.	TRDV2	22	CACDTGLLQWGPSSWDTRQMFF	TGTGCCTGTGACACCGGACTTTTACAATGGGGCCCTAGCTCCTGGGACACCCGACAGATGTTTTTC
.	TRDJ1	.	TRDV1	25	CALGESDSPFSGDHFGLFLADKLIF	TGTGCTCTTGGGGAATCGGATTCGCCATTCTCAGGAGATCACTTCGGTCTCTTTTTGGCCGATAAACTCATCTTT
.	TRDJ1	.	TRDV3	22	CAFNQSNGLPPTLGLNTDKLIF	TGTGCCTTTAATCAGTCTAATGGCCTTCCCCCGACACTAGGGCTAAACACCGATAAACTCATCTTT
TRDD3	TRDJ1	.	TRDV1	30	CALGEDSAQLPLAVLGDRAYGCRNTDKLIF	TGTGCTCTTGGGGAAGATTCCGCCCAGTTGCCCCTCGCGGTACTGGGGGATAGGGCATATGGGTGCAGAAACACCGATAAACTCATCTTT
TRDD3	TRDJ1	few	TRDV1	26	CALGESPFARSKLGGILLPYTDKLIF	TGTGCTCTTGGGGAATCACCCTTTGCGAGGAGTAAACTGGGGGGGATACTTTTACCGTACACCGATAAACTCATCTTT
.	TRDJ1	few	TRDV1	22	CALGGRPSYLRTGGRYTDKLIF	TGTGCTCTTGGGGGACGGCCTTCCTACCTTCGTACTGGGGGAAGGTACACCGATAAACTCATCTTT
TRDD3	TRDJ1	.	TRDV1	16	CALGDLGPGDTLGLIF	TGTGCTCTTGGGGACCTGGGACCGGGGGATACGCTAGGCCTCATCTTT
TRDD3	TRDJ1	.	TRDV1	20	CALGNLPIGDTRGEGGKLIF	TGTGCTCTTGGGAACCTCCCCATTGGGGATACTCGAGGGGAAGGGGGTAAACTCATCTTT
TRDD2	TRDJ1	.	TRDV1	15	CALGSLPTYTDKLIF	TGTGCTCTTGGGAGCCTTCCTACGTACACCGATAAACTCATCTTT
.	TRDJ1	few	TRDV1	20	CALGEGSYDLCWPQDDKLIF	TGTGCTCTTGGGGAAGGATCCTACGACCTTTGCTGGCCCCAAGATGATAAACTCATCTTT
TRDD3	TRDJ1	.	TRDV1	21	CALGERFVFPNDGGYADKLIF	TGTGCTCTTGGGGAACGATTCGTATTTCCGAACGATGGGGGATACGCCGATAAACTCATCTTT
.	TRDJ1	.	TRDV1	16	CALGDLWGSDTDKLIF	TGTGCTCTTGGGGACCTATGGGGGTCGGACACCGATAAACTCATCTTT